The 7 T cell receptor beta chains reported below all come from one sample, sequenced in a study of OX40 agonist ivuxolimab in advanced cancers. Using immunoSEQ multiplex PCR, the repertoire was profiled, and TCRdb retains in-frame clones only, with some absent. This repertoire shows roughly 75,000 clones, 86% found once; its top ten account for 0.76%. The sequencing here drew on CD4+ or CD8+ T cells sorted from blood, taken in a trial of the OX40 agonist ivuxolimab. The receptors come from an adult with an advanced solid tumor such as melanoma, head and neck, liver or kidney cancer.

The chain carries TRBV6-1 and TRBJ1-6, with no clear D. The CDR3 covers 15 residues. Germline CDR1 is MNHNS and CDR2 is SASEGT. Between the trimmed V and J ends, which lost 2 bases and 3 bases, there was a span of 8 bases. CDR3 in DNA: TGTGCCAGCAGTGAAAGGCAGGACTATAATTCACCCCTCCACTTT. Translated: CASSERQDYNSPLHF.

V usage is TRBV28 and J usage is TRBJ1-6; D remains unclear. With 3 bases removed from V and 19 bases from J, the gap between germline ends came to 19 bases. CDR3 length equals 13 residues. The germline V gene has CDR1 MDHEN and CDR2 SYDVKM. This CDR3 is CASSLQVPSTLHF. CDR3 DNA: TGTGCCAGCAGTTTGCAGGTTCCCTCTACTTTACACTTT.

The gene calls are TRBV9 and TRBJ1-2; 9 bases line up with TRBD1. V lost 4 bases and J lost 6; bases outside the gene matches: 13. CDR1 and CDR2 from the germline V gene are SGDLS and YYNGEE. This CDR3 is 16 amino acids long. This chain's CDR3 is CASSPSGTGRENGYTF. The CDR3 DNA sequence: TGTGCCAGCAGCCCTTCCGGGACAGGGAGGGAGAATGGCTACACCTTC.

The chain recombines TRBV10-3 with TRBJ2-2; 8 nucleotides agree with TRBD2. The CDR3 totals 15 residues. With 9 bases clipped from V and 5 bases from J, the junction kept 11 bases outside the gene matches. From germline, CDR1 is ENHRY and CDR2 SYGVKD. CDR3 in DNA: TGTGCCATTAAGGGAGCGGGAGAGGGAACCGGGGAGCTGTTTTTT. This sequence encodes CAIKGAGEGTGELFF.

This clone is deemed medium-sized. The same CDR3 is also encoded by other DNA sequences in this sample. The chain carries TRBV6-6 and TRBJ2-7; D is ambiguous. V was clipped by 4 bases and J by 4 bases, with 8 bases between them. Germline loops: CDR1 MNHNY, CDR2 SVGAGI (reference sequence). The CDR3 sequence is 12 residues long. Here the CDR3 DNA reads TGTGCCAGCAGTTTGGACGGGTACGAGCAGTACTTC. Amino acids: CASSLDGYEQYF.

This clone was detected once. V is TRBV4-2 and J is TRBJ2-3; 7 nucleotides agree with TRBD2. Germline CDR1 reads LGHNA; CDR2 reads YNFKEQ. The CDR3 spans 17 residues. The V segment lost 1 base and the J segment 0 bases; nucleotides outside the gene matches: 7. CDR3 protein: CASSQVLSGGSTDTQYF. In DNA, the CDR3 is TGTGCCAGCAGCCAAGTCTTATCCGGGGGGAGCACAGATACGCAGTATTTT.

The chain links TRBV28 to TRBJ2-7, with TRBD2 matching over 7 bases. The CDR3 is 14 amino acids. The trim removed 10 bases at V and 1 base at J, leaving 10 bases unmatched. CDR1 and CDR2 from the germline V gene are MDHEN and SYDVKM. CDR3 amino acids: CATDGAGISYEQYF. The CDR3 DNA follows: TGTGCCACCGACGGAGCGGGGATATCCTACGAGCAGTACTTC.